One and the same sample provided the 8 T cell receptor beta chains below, sequenced in a study of blood T cell repertoires in COVID-19. TCRdb's copy holds only in-frame clones and misses some; the assay was immunoSEQ multiplex PCR. The sample comprises hundreds of thousands of clones, around 90% of which are singletons, and 2% rests with the top ten. Sequencing was performed on PBMCs or T cells enriched from blood (not recorded which). All receptors derive from a woman aged 55-70 years in a cohort exposed to, infected with or recovered from COVID-19 (not recorded which).

The chain links TRBV5-1 to TRBJ1-1; possibly TRBD1 for D (6 bases). The germline V gene has CDR1 SGHRS and CDR2 YFSETQ. Between the trimmed V and J ends, which lost 1 base and 8 bases, there was a span of 9 bases. This CDR3 contains 12 residues. The chain's CDR3 is CASSLPTGEAFF. Written as DNA, the CDR3 is TGCGCCAGCAGCTTGCCGACAGGAGAAGCTTTCTTT. The full variable domain, its missing parts supplied by reference TRBV5-1 and TRBJ1-1, is KAGVTQTPRYLIKTRGQQVTLSCSPISGHRSVSWYQQTPGQGLQFLFEYFSETQRNKGNFPGRFSGRQFSNSRSEMNVSTLELGDSALYLCASSLPTGEAFFGQGTRLTVV.

CDR3 sequence (DNA): TGTGCCAGCAGTTTCCTCGTCCTAGCGGAGACCTTAGGAGATGAGCAGTTCTTC. Translating it yields CASSFLVLAETLGDEQFF. This chain uses TRBV28 with TRBJ2-1; 7 nucleotides line up with TRBD2. Germline V CDR1 and CDR2: MDHEN, SYDVKM. The CDR3 consists of 18 residues. Trimming took 3 bases from V and 8 from J; bases not matched to a gene: 19.

The chain employs TRBV9 and TRBJ2-1; 9 bases line up with TRBD2. CDR3 length: 15 amino acids. The germline CDR1 and CDR2 sequences are SGDLS and YYNGEE. Trimming at V came to 4 bases and at J to 6 bases, leaving 8 bases not matched to a gene. DNA of the CDR3: TGTGCCAGCAGCTCAGGGGTGACTAGCGGCAATGAGCAGTTCTTC. This translates into CASSSGVTSGNEQFF.

This clone showed up just once. Other DNA sequences in the sample encode the same CDR3. The genes are TRBV11-3 and TRBJ2-6; D is unresolved. V lost 5 bases and J 1 base, leaving 6 bases between the germline ends. The germline V gene encodes CDR1 SGHNT and CDR2 YENEEA. The CDR3 extends over 14 amino acids. The CDR3 here is CASSPGSGANVLTF. The CDR3 region has the DNA TGTGCCAGCAGCCCAGGATCTGGGGCCAACGTCCTGACTTTC.

The chain has TRBV27 and TRBJ2-1; 9 bases match TRBD2. The CDR3 is 12 amino acids. Germline trimming cut 3 bases from V and 9 bases from J; bases unmatched to any gene: 0. Germline V CDR1 and CDR2: MNHEY, SMNVEV (reference sequence). The CDR3 region has the DNA TGTGCCAGCAGTTTGACTAGCGGTGAGCAGTTCTTC. Translating it yields CASSLTSGEQFF.

The chain links TRBV3-1 (or the pseudogene TRBV3-2) to TRBJ1-4, with D perhaps TRBD1 (5 bases). The ends were cut back, 4 bases at V and 8 bases at J, with 11 bases in the middle. The CDR3 length is 13 residues. From germline, CDR1 is LGHDT and CDR2 YNNKEL (reference sequence). The CDR3 DNA reads TGTGCCAGCAGCCGCCAGGGTTGGGAAAAACTGTTTTTT. This codes for CASSRQGWEKLFF.

The V gene is TRBV7-8, the J gene TRBJ2-7; possibly TRBD1 for D (5 bases). This CDR3 contains 13 residues. The germline V and J ends were trimmed by 1 base and 2 bases, with 6 bases remaining between them. Germline V CDR1 and CDR2: SGHVS, FQNEAQ. CDR3 amino acids: CASSLDRTYEQYF. The CDR3 DNA reads as TGTGCCAGCAGCTTAGACAGGACCTACGAGCAGTACTTC.

The rearrangement uses TRBV11-2 and TRBJ2-5; D possibly corresponds to TRBD2 (6 bases). CDR1 and CDR2 from the germline V gene are SGHAT and FQNNGV. V lost 3 bases to trimming and J lost 4 bases, with 15 bases between them. The CDR3 spans 15 residues. Here the CDR3 DNA reads TGTGCCAGCAGCTTGCGGAGGGCTGAGGCAGAGACCCAGTACTTC. Amino acid sequence: CASSLRRAEAETQYF. The full variable domain, rest sourced from reference TRBV11-2 and TRBJ2-5, is EAGVAQSPRYKIIEKRQSVAFWCNPISGHATLYWYQQILGQGPKLLIQFQNNGVVDDSQLPKDRFSAERLKGVDSTLKIQPAKLEDSAVYLCASSLRRAEAETQYFGPGTRLLVL.